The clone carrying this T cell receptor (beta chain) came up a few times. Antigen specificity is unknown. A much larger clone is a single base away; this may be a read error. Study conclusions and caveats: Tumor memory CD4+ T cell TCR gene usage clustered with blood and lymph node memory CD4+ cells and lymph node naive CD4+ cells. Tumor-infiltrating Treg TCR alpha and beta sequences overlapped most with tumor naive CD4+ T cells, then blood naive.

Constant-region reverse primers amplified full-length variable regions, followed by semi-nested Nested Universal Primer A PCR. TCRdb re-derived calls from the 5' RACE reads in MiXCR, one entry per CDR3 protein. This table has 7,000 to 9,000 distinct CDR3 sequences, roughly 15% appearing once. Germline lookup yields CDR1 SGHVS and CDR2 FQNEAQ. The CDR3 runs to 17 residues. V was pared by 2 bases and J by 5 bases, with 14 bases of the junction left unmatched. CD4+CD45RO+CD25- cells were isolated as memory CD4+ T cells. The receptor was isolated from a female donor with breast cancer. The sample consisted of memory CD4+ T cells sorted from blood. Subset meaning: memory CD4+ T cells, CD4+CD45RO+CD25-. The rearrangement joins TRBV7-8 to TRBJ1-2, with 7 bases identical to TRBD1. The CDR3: CASSLSTGVSLFYGYTF. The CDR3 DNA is TGTGCCAGCAGCTTATCTACAGGGGTCAGCCTCTTTTATGGCTACACCTTC.